This T cell receptor beta chain stems from a study of blood T cell repertoires in COVID-19. The V and J ends lost 0 bases and 0 bases respectively, with 6 bases between them. There are 14 residues in the CDR3. The V gene's germline CDR1 is SGHRS and CDR2 YFSETQ. As processed by the authors: The authors estimated nucleated cell counts from reference gene primer amplification. Sequencing used immunoSEQ multiplex PCR; TCRdb keeps in-frame clones, though not all of them. V and J calls and clone size follow that table, whereas D and trimming were derived from the DNA. The table includes 150,000 to 200,000 clones, more than 60% detected once.

The TCR sequence derives from a man between 65 and 79 years old with acute or convalescent COVID-19. This chain connects TRBV5-1 to TRBJ1-1; D is unresolved. The source material was peripheral blood. This CDR3 is CASSLAGMNTEAFF. CDR3 DNA: TGCGCCAGCAGCTTGGCGGGTATGAACACTGAAGCTTTCTTT. Supplemented by reference TRBV5-1 and TRBJ1-1, the full variable domain reads KAGVTQTPRYLIKTRGQQVTLSCSPISGHRSVSWYQQTPGQGLQFLFEYFSETQRNKGNFPGRFSGRQFSNSRSEMNVSTLELGDSALYLCASSLAGMNTEAFFGQGTRLTVV.